Listed here are 15 T cell receptor beta chains from one sample, sequenced in a study of blood T cell repertoires in COVID-19. Clones were read by immunoSEQ multiplex PCR, and TCRdb kept only the in-frame ones, dropping some. The sample consists of hundreds of thousands of clones, approximately 89% of them appearing once. The specimen sequenced was peripheral blood. These receptors came from an older woman who had recovered from COVID-19.

CDR3 bases: TGTGCCAGCAGCCCACGGGGACAGGGCAATGAGCAGTTCTTC. Translated, it gives CASSPRGQGNEQFF. The J gene is TRBJ2-1, the V gene TRBV3-1 (or the pseudogene TRBV3-2), with 9 bases fitting TRBD1. The CDR3 contains 14 residues. Germline V gene sequence: CDR1 LGHDT, CDR2 YNNKEL (reference sequence). The ends lost 4 bases at V and 6 bases at J; junction bases unmatched: 4.

The genes are TRBV14 and TRBJ2-1, with TRBD2 as a possible D gene (5 bases). There are 14 residues in the CDR3. The germline V gene has CDR1 SGHDN and CDR2 FVKESK. The V and J ends lost 2 bases and 4 bases respectively, with 9 bases between them. CDR3 DNA: TGTGCCAGCAGCCAAACCCGGGGATACAATGAGCAGTTCTTC. Encoded protein: CASSQTRGYNEQFF.

The genes are TRBV3-1 (or the pseudogene TRBV3-2) and TRBJ1-5; the D gene is possibly TRBD1 (5 bases). Germline V gene data show CDR1 as LGHDT and CDR2 as YNNKEL (reference sequence). Trimming took off 3 bases at V and 9 bases at J, with 15 bases between the two ends. This CDR3 contains 14 residues. In DNA, the CDR3 is TGTGCCAGCAGCCAGGACACGGCCTCGCGGCCCCAGCATTTT. Protein sequence: CASSQDTASRPQHF.

The CDR3, as DNA: TGTGCCAGCTCACTAGACTTGCCCCCAGGAAACACCATATATTTT. Encoded protein: CASSLDLPPGNTIYF. This sequence joins TRBV18 and TRBJ1-3; D not certain. The CDR3 loop spans 15 amino acids. Between the trimmed V and J ends, which lost 4 bases and 4 bases, there was a span of 14 bases. Germline-derived CDR1 and CDR2 are KGHSH and LQKENI.

The chain couples TRBV9 to TRBJ1-4, with a possible D match to TRBD1 (6 bases). Germline CDR1 reads SGDLS; CDR2 reads YYNGEE. CDR3 size: 14 residues. V dropped 2 bases and J dropped 3 bases, with 8 bases sitting between them. This chain's CDR3 is CASSVRGANEKLFF. The CDR3 DNA reads as TGTGCCAGCAGCGTCAGGGGTGCTAATGAAAAACTGTTTTTT.

The chain uses TRBV9 and TRBJ2-2; no clear D. CDR1 is SGDLS and CDR2 is YYNGEE in the germline V gene. The CDR3 runs to 12 residues. Trimming cost V 0 bases and J 8 bases, with 5 bases left between them. CDR3 nucleotide sequence: TGTGCCAGCAGCGTAGTCAGGGGGGAGCTGTTTTTT. Amino acid sequence: CASSVVRGELFF.

The sample holds one count of this clone. The V call is TRBV29-1, the J call TRBJ2-7; weak D call: TRBD1 (6 bases). Trimming removed 7 bases at V and 5 bases at J, with 12 bases between. There are 11 residues in the CDR3. From germline, CDR1 is SQVTM and CDR2 ANQGSEA. CDR3 sequence reads: CSAFRGNEQYF. The CDR3 coding sequence is TGCAGCGCATTCAGGGGCAACGAGCAGTACTTC.

V and J are TRBV7-2 and TRBJ2-1; D perhaps matches TRBD2 (6 bases). The length of the CDR3 is 14 residues. The V and J ends lost 3 bases and 6 bases respectively, with 12 bases between them. The germline V gene encodes CDR1 SGHTA and CDR2 FQGNSA. The CDR3 protein is CASSFGGVVNEQFF. The CDR3 DNA reads TGTGCCAGCAGCTTTGGCGGGGTGGTCAATGAGCAGTTCTTC.

This clone came up many times. CDR3 DNA: TGTGCCAGCAGTCCGAGACAGGGGTCAAGTCCCGGGGAGCTGTTTTTT. This translates into CASSPRQGSSPGELFF. The rearrangement links TRBV27 to TRBJ2-2; 8 bases fit TRBD1. The CDR3 is 16 residues long. Germline CDR1 reads MNHEY; CDR2 reads SMNVEV (reference sequence). After removal of 5 bases from V and 6 bases from J, the junction contained 11 bases not matched to a gene.

The V and J genes are TRBV4-2 and TRBJ1-2, with TRBD1 matching 7 bases. In germline, CDR1 is LGHNA, CDR2 YNFKEQ. The J segment lost 4 bases and the V segment lost 4 bases, leaving 9 bases of the junction unmatched. The CDR3 consists of 15 residues. The CDR3 is CASSPPVGGIYGYTF. The CDR3 region has the DNA TGTGCCAGCAGCCCTCCCGTAGGGGGCATCTATGGCTACACCTTC.

V is TRBV29-1 and J is TRBJ1-5; 8 bases are shared with TRBD1. Germline lookup yields CDR1 SQVTM and CDR2 ANQGSEA. V gave up 6 bases and J gave up 5 bases; unmatched junction bases: 9. The CDR3 contains 14 residues. CDR3 coding DNA: TGCAGCGTCCGCCTGACAGGGGCCGATCAGCCCCAGCATTTT. Translated: CSVRLTGADQPQHF.

V is TRBV2 and J is TRBJ2-7, with 7 bases fitting TRBD1. CDR3 length equals 13 residues. Trimming at V came to 10 bases and at J to 0 bases, leaving 6 bases not matched to a gene. Germline CDR1 and CDR2: SNHLY and FYNNEI. The CDR3 is CATTGAISYEQYF. The CDR3 DNA reads as TGTGCCACTACAGGGGCGATCTCCTACGAGCAGTACTTC.

V is TRBV21-1 and J is TRBJ2-5; the table's D call, TRBD1, has no DNA check behind it. TRBV21-1 counts as a pseudogene. The CDR3 consists of 15 residues. In DNA, the CDR3 is TGTGCCAGCAGCAAGGCAGTCCGTTACCAAGAGACCCAGTACTTC. As protein: CASSKAVRYQETQYF.

This clone was detected a few times. The V and J genes are TRBV6-5 and TRBJ1-2; D is undetermined. The germline gives CDR1 MNHEY, CDR2 SVGAGI. Trimming cost V 5 bases and J 5 bases, with 15 bases left between them. The CDR3 is 14 residues long. CDR3 nucleotide sequence: TGTGCCAGCAGTCGCGGCGAGGAGTTATATGGCTACACCTTC. Amino acids: CASSRGEELYGYTF.

The rearrangement links TRBV19 to TRBJ2-1; possibly TRBD1 for D (5 bases). The CDR3 is 15 amino acids. Germline CDR1 reads LNHDA; CDR2 reads SQIVND (reference sequence). Trimming stripped 5 bases from V and 5 bases from J, with 16 bases between. The CDR3 nucleotides read TGTGCCAGTAGTCCAAGGGGCGCATTAAACAATGAGCAGTTCTTC. It yields the protein CASSPRGALNNEQFF.